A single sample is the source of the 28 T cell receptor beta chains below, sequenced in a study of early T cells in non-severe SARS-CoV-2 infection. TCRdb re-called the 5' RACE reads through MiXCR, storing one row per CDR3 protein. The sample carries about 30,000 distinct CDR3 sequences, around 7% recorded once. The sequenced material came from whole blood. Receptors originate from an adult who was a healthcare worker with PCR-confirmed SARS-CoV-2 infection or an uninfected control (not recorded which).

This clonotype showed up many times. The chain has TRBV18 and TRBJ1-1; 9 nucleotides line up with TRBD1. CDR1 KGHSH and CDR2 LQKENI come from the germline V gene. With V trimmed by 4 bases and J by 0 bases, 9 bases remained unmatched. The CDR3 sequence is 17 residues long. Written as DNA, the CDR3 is TGTGCCAGCTCACTACAGGGGGCAATGGGCCTGAACACTGAAGCTTTCTTT. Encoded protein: CASSLQGAMGLNTEAFF. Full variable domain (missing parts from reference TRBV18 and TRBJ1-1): NAGVMQNPRHLVRRRGQEARLRCSPMKGHSHVYWYRQLPEEGLKFMVYLQKENIIDESGMPKERFSAEFPKEGPSILRIQQVVRGDSAAYFCASSLQGAMGLNTEAFFGQGTRLTVV.

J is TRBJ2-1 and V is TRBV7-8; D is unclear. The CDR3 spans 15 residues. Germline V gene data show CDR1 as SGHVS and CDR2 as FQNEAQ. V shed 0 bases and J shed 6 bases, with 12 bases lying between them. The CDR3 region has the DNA TGTGCCAGCAGCTTAGCGGGTTTGGCGAGCAATGAGCAGTTCTTC. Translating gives CASSLAGLASNEQFF.

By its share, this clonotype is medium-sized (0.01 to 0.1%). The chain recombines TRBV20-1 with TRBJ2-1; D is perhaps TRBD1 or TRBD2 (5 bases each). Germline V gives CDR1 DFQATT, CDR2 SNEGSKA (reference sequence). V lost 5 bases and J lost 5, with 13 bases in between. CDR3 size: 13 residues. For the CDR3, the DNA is TGCAGTGCTCCTAGCTTCAGGGACAATGAGCAGTTCTTC. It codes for CSAPSFRDNEQFF.

In nucleotides, the CDR3 is TGTGCCTGGAGCCGGCAGGCAAACTATGGCTACACCTTC. It translates to CAWSRQANYGYTF. V and J are TRBV30 and TRBJ1-2; D is unclear. Germline V gene sequence: CDR1 GTSNPN, CDR2 SVGIG (reference sequence). The CDR3 is made up of 13 amino acids. V was shortened by 3 bases and J by 2 bases, with 10 bases between the two germline ends.

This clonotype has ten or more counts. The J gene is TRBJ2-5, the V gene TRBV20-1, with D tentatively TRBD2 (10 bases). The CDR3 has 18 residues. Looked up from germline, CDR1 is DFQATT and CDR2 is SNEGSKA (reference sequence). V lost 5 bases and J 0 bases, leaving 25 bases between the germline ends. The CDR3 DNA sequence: TGCAGTGCTCAAGACAGGGGGATCCTAGCGGGGGACCAAGAGACCCAGTACTTC. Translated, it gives CSAQDRGILAGDQETQYF.

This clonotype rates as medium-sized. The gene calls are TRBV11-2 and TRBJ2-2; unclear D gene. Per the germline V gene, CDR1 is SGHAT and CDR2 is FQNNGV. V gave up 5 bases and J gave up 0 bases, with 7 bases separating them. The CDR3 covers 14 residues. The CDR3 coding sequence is TGTGCCAGCAGCCCCCAGGCGAACACCGGGGAGCTGTTTTTT. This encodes CASSPQANTGELFF.

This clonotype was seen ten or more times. DNA for the CDR3: TGTGCCAGCAGCAGGGTAGGAGGAGGCTACACCTTC. Residues: CASSRVGGGYTF. The chain links TRBV28 to TRBJ1-2, with D possibly matching TRBD1 (5 bases). Germline V gene data show CDR1 as MDHEN and CDR2 as SYDVKM. The CDR3 has 12 amino acids. V was shortened by 6 bases and J by 8 bases, with 13 bases between the two germline ends.

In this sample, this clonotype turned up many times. The CDR3 DNA sequence: TGTGCCAGTAAAATCCGGGGCGCGGCCGAGCAGTACTTC. Protein: CASKIRGAAEQYF. This chain connects TRBV19 to TRBJ2-7, with D possibly being TRBD1 or TRBD2 (5 bases each). The V gene lost 7 bases and the J gene lost 6 bases, with 16 bases spanning the gap. Germline values: CDR1 LNHDA, CDR2 SQIVND (reference sequence). CDR3 length equals 13 residues.

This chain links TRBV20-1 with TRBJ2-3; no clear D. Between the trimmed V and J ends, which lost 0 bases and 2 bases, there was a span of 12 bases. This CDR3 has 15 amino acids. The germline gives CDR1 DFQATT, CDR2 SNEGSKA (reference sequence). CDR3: CSARDPPGYTDTQYF. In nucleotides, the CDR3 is TGCAGTGCTAGAGATCCCCCGGGTTACACAGATACGCAGTATTTT.

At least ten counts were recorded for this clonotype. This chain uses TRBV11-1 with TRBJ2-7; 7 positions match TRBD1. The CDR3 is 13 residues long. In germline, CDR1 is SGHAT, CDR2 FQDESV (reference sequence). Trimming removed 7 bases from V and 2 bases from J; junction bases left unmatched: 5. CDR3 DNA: TGTGCCAGCACCAACAGGGGACCCTACGAGCAGTACTTC. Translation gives CASTNRGPYEQYF.

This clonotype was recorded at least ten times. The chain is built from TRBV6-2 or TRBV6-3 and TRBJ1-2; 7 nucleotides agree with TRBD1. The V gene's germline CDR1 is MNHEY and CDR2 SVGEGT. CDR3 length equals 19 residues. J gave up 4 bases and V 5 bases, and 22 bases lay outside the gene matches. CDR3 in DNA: TGTGCCAGCAGTCCGGCAGATGGGACAGCACGATTCCTTACCTATGGCTACACCTTC. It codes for CASSPADGTARFLTYGYTF.

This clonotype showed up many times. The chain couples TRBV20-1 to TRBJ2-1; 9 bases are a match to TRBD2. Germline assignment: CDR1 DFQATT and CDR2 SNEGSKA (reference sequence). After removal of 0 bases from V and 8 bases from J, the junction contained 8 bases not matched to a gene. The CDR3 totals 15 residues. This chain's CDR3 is CSARDGRGGRYEQFF. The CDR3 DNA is TGCAGTGCTAGAGACGGGCGGGGGGGCCGTTATGAGCAGTTCTTC.

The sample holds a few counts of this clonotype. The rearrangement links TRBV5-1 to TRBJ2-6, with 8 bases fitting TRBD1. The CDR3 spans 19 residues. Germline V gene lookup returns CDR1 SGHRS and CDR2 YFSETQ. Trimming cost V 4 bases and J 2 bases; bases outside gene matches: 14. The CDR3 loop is CASSDYDRGSPAGANVLTF. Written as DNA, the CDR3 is TGCGCCAGCAGCGACTACGACAGGGGTAGTCCGGCTGGGGCCAACGTCCTGACTTTC.

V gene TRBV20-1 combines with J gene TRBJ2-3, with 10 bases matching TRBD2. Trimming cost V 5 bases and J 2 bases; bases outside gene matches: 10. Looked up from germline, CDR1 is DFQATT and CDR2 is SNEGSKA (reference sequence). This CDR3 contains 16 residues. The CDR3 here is CSAGLLAGVFTDTQYF. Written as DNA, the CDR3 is TGCAGTGCTGGACTCCTAGCGGGAGTATTCACAGATACGCAGTATTTT.

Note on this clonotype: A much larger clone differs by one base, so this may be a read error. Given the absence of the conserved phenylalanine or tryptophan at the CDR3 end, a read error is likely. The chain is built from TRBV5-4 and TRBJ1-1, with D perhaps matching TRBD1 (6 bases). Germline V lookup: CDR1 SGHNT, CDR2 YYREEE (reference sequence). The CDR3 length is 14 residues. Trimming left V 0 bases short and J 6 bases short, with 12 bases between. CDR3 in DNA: TGTGCCAGCAGCTTGGGGGGGCTTAGAGCTGAAGCTTTCCTT. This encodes CASSLGGLRAEAFL.

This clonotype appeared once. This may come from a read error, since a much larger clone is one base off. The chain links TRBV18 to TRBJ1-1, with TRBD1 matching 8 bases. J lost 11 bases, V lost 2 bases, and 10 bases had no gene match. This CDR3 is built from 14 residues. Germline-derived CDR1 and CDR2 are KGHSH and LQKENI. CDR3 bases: TGTGCCAGCTCACCATCAGCAGGGGGCAGCAGGGCTTTCTTT. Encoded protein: CASSPSAGGSRAFF.

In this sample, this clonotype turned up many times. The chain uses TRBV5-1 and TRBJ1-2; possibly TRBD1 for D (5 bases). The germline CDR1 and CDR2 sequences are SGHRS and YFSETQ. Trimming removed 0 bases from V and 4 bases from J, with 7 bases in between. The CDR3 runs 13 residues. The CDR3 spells CASSLVDSYGYTF. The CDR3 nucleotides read TGCGCCAGCAGCTTGGTCGACAGCTATGGCTACACCTTC.

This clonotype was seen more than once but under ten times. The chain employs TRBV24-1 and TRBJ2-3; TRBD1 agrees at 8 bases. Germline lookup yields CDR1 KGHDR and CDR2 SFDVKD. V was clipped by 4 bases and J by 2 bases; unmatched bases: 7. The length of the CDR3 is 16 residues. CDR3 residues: CATSEGRGPHTDTQYF. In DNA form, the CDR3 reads TGTGCCACCAGTGAGGGCAGGGGGCCACACACAGATACGCAGTATTTT.

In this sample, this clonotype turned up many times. CDR3 protein: CASSTSARYEQYF. CDR3 coding DNA: TGTGCCAGCAGCACCTCGGCAAGATACGAGCAGTACTTC. The chain recombines TRBV7-2 with TRBJ2-7; D is unresolved. CDR1 is SGHTA and CDR2 is FQGNSA in the germline V gene. This CDR3 spans 13 amino acids. V dropped 5 bases and J dropped 4 bases, with 12 bases sitting between them. Full variable domain (missing parts from reference TRBV7-2 and TRBJ2-7): GAGVSQSPSNKVTEKGKDVELRCDPISGHTALYWYRQSLGQGLEFLIYFQGNSAPDKSGLPSDRFSAERTGGSVSTLTIQRTQQEDSAVYLCASSTSARYEQYFGPGTRLTVT.

CDR3 residues: CASNQGEGTNTEAFF. The CDR3 DNA is TGTGCCAGCAACCAGGGGGAGGGGACGAACACTGAAGCTTTCTTT. This chain joins TRBV6-4 and TRBJ1-1; 7 bases are a match to TRBD1. Germline CDR1 is MRHNA and CDR2 is SNTAGT. This CDR3 has 15 amino acids. Trimming at V came to 7 bases and at J to 1 base, leaving 9 bases not matched to a gene.

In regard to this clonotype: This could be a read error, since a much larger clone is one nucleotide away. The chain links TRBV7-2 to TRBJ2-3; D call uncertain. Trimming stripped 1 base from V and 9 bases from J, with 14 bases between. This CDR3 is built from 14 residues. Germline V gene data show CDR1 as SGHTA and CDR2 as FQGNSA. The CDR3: CASSLESRSETQYF. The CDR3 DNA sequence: TGTGCCAGCAGCTTAGAAAGTAGGAGCGAAACGCAGTATTTT.

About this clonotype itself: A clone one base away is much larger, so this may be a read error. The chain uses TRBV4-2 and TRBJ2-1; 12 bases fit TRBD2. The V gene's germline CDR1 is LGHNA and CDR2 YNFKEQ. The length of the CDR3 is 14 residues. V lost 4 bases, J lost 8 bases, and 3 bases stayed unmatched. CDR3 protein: CASSPTSGRDEQFF. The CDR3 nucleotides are TGTGCCAGCAGCCCGACTAGCGGGAGAGATGAGCAGTTCTTC.

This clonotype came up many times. Here the CDR3 DNA reads TGTGCCAGCAGCCTAGGGACATGGAACACTGAAGCTTTCTTT. Amino acid sequence: CASSLGTWNTEAFF. The rearrangement joins TRBV11-2 to TRBJ1-1; a weak D match, TRBD1 (6 bases). This CDR3 comprises 14 residues. Between the trimmed V and J ends, which lost 5 bases and 1 base, there was a span of 11 bases. Germline V CDR1 and CDR2: SGHAT, FQNNGV.

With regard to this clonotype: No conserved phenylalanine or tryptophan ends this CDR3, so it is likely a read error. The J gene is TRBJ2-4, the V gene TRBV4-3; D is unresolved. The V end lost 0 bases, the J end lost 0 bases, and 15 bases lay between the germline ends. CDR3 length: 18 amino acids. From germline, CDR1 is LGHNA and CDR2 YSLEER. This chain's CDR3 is CASSQDNSHGLAKNIQYL. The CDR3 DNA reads TGCGCCAGCAGCCAAGATAACAGTCATGGCCTAGCCAAAAACATTCAGTACCTC.

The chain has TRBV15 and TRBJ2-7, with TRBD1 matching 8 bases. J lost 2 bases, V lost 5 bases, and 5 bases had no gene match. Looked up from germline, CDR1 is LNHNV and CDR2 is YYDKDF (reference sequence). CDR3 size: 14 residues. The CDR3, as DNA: TGTGCCACCAGCCGACCGACAGGGGCCTACGAGCAGTACTTC. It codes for CATSRPTGAYEQYF.

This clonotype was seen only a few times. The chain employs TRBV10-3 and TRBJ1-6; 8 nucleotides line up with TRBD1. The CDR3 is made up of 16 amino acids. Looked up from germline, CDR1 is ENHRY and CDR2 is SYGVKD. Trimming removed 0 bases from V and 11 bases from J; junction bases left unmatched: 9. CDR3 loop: CAISESWGRDRTPLHF. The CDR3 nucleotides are TGTGCCATCAGTGAGTCGTGGGGCAGGGACAGGACACCCCTCCACTTT.

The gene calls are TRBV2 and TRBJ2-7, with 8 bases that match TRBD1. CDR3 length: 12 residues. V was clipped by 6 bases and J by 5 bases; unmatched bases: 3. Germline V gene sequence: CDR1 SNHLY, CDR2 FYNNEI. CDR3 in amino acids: CASRGQDDEQYF. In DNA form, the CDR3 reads TGTGCCAGCAGGGGACAGGACGACGAGCAGTACTTC.

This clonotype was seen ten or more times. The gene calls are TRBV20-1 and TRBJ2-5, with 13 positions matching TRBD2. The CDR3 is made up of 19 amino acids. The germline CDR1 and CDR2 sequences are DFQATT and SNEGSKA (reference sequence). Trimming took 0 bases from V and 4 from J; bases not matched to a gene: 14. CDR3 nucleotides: TGCAGTGCTAGAGATTTCGGGACTAGCGGGACCATCCTCGGAGAGACCCAGTACTTC. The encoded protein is CSARDFGTSGTILGETQYF.